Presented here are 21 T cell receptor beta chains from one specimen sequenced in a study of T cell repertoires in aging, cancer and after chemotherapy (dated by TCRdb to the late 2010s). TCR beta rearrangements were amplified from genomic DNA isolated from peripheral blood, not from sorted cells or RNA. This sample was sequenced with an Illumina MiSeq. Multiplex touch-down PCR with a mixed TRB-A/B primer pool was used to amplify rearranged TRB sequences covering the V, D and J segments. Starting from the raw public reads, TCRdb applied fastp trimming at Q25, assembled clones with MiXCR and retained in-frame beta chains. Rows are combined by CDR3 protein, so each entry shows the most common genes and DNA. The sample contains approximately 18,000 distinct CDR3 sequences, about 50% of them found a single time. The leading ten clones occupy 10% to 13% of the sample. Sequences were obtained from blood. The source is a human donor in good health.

The chain's CDR3 is CSVIEDRGVRNEQFF. For the CDR3, the DNA is TGCAGCGTCATCGAGGACAGGGGGGTTCGGAATGAGCAGTTCTTC. The chain carries TRBV29-1 and TRBJ2-1; 10 nucleotides match TRBD1. The germline CDR1 and CDR2 sequences are SQVTM and ANQGSEA. Trimming removed 6 bases from V and 7 bases from J; junction bases left unmatched: 12. This CDR3 has 15 amino acids.

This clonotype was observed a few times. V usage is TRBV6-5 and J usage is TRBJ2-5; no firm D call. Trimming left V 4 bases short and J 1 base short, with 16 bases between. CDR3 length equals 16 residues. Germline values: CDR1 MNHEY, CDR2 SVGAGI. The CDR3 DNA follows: TGTGCCAGCAGTTTCTCCTTGGCGCCAGCCCAAGAGACCCAGTACTTC. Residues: CASSFSLAPAQETQYF.

CDR3 loop: CASSLAENYGYTF. As DNA, the CDR3 is TGTGCCAGCAGCTTGGCAGAGAACTATGGCTACACCTTC. This chain uses TRBV5-4 with TRBJ1-2; D call uncertain. Trimming took off 0 bases at V and 2 bases at J, with 5 bases between the two ends. This CDR3 comprises 13 residues. Germline V gene lookup returns CDR1 SGHNT and CDR2 YYREEE (reference sequence). Full variable domain (outside the CDR3, taken from reference TRBV5-4 and TRBJ1-2): ETGVTQSPTHLIKTRGQQVTLRCSSQSGHNTVSWYQQALGQGPQFIFQYYREEENGRGNFPPRFSGLQFPNYSSELNVNALELDDSALYLCASSLAENYGYTFGSGTRLTVV.

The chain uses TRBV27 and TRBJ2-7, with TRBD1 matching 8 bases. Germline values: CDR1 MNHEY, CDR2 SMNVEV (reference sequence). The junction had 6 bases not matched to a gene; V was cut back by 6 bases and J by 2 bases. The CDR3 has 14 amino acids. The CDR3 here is CASSLRTGTYEQYF. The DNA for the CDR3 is TGTGCCAGCAGCCTAAGGACAGGGACCTACGAGCAGTACTTC.

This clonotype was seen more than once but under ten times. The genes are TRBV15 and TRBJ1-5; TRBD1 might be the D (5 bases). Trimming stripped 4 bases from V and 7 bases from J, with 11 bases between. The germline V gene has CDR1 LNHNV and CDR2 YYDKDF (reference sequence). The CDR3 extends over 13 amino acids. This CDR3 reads CATSNGGGQPQHF. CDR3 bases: TGTGCCACCAGCAACGGGGGAGGGCAGCCCCAGCATTTT.

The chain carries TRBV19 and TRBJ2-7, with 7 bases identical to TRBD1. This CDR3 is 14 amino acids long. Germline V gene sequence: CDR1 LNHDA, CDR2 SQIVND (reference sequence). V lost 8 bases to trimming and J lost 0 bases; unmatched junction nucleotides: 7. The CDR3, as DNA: TGTGCCAGTTCAACCGGGGACAGCTCCTACGAGCAGTACTTC. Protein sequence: CASSTGDSSYEQYF.

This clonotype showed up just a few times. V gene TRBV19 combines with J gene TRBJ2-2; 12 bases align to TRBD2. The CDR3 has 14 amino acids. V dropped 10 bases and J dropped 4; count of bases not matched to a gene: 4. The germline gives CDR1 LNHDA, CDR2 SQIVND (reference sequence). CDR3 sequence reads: CATRLAGATGELFF. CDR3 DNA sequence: TGTGCCACTCGACTAGCGGGAGCCACCGGGGAGCTGTTTTTT.

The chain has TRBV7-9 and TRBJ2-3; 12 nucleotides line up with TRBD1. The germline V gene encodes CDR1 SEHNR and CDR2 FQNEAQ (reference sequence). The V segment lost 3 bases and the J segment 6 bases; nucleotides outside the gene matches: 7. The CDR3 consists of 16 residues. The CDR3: CASSFTGTGGHDTQYF. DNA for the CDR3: TGTGCCAGCAGCTTTACCGGGACAGGGGGCCACGATACGCAGTATTTT.

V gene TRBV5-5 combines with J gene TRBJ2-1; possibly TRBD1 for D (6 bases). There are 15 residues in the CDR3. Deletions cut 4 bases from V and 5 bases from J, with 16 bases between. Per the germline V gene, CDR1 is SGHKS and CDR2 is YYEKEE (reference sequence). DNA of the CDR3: TGTGCCAGCAGCCTCAGGTGGAAGGGGGACAATGAGCAGTTCTTC. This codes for CASSLRWKGDNEQFF.

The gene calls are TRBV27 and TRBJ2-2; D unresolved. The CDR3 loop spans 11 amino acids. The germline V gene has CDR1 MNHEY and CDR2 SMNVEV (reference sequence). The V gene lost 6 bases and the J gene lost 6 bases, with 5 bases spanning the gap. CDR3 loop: CASRVAGELFF. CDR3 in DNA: TGTGCCAGCAGAGTCGCCGGGGAGCTGTTTTTT.

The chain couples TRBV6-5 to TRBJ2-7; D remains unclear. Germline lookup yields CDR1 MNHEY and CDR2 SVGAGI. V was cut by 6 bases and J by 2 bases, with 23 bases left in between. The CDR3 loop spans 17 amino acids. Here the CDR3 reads CASSSLSLRVGAYEQYF. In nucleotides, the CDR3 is TGTGCCAGCAGCTCCCTCAGTCTCCGGGTTGGGGCCTACGAGCAGTACTTC.

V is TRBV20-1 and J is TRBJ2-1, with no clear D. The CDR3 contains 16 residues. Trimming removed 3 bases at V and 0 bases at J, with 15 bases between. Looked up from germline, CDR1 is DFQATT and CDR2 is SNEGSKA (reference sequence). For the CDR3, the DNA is TGCAGTGCTAGTTCGGCGGACCCGAGCTCCTACAATGAGCAGTTCTTC. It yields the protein CSASSADPSSYNEQFF.

CDR3 residues: CSVEKGQSYEQYF. As DNA, the CDR3 is TGCAGCGTCGAAAAGGGACAGAGCTACGAGCAGTACTTC. The rearrangement joins TRBV29-1 to TRBJ2-7, with 7 bases identical to TRBD1. Germline CDR1 and CDR2: SQVTM and ANQGSEA. Germline trimming cut 6 bases from V and 3 bases from J; bases unmatched to any gene: 8. The CDR3 length is 13 residues.

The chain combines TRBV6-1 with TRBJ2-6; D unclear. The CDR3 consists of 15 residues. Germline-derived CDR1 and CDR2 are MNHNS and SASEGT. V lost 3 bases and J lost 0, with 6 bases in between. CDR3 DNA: TGTGCCAGCAGTGAGGCCGACTCTGGGGCCAACGTCCTGACTTTC. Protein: CASSEADSGANVLTF.

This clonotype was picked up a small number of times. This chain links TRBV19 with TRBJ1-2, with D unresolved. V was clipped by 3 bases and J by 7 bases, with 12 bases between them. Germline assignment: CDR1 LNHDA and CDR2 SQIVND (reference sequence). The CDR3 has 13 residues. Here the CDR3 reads CASSITLGTGYTF. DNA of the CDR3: TGTGCCAGTAGTATCACTTTAGGAACTGGCTACACCTTC.

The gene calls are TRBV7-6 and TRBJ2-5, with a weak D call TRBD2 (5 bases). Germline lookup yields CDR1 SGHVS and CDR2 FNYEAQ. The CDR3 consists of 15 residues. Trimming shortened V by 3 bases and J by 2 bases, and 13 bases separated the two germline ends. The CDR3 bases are TGTGCCAGCAGCTTGGGCGGACTTGAACAAGAGACCCAGTACTTC. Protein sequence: CASSLGGLEQETQYF.

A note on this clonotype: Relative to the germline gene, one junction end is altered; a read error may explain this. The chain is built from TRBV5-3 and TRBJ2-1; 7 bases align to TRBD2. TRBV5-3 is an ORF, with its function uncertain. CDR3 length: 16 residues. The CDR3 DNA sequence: TGTGCCAGCAGCTTGGTTGGGGAGGGGAATTACAATGAGCAGTTCTTC. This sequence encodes CASSLVGEGNYNEQFF.

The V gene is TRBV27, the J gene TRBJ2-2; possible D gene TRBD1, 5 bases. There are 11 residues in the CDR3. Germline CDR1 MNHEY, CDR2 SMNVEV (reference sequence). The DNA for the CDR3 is TGTGTGGGGTTGACAGCCGGGGAGCTGTTTTTT. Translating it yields CVGLTAGELFF.

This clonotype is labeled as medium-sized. CDR3 sequence reads: CASSGSAGGSYEQYF. CDR3 DNA: TGTGCCAGCAGTGGTTCAGCGGGAGGCTCCTACGAGCAGTACTTC. The V call is TRBV6-1, the J call TRBJ2-7; TRBD2 matches 9 bases. Trimming cost V 4 bases and J 0 bases; bases outside gene matches: 4. CDR3 size: 15 residues. Per germline, CDR1 MNHNS and CDR2 SASEGT.

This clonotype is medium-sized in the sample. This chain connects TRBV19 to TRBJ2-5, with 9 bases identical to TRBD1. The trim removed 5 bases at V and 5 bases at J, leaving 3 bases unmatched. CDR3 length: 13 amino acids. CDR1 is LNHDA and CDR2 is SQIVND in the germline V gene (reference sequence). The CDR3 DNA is TGTGCCAGTAGTCGGGACAGGGAGGAGACCCAGTACTTC. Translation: CASSRDREETQYF.

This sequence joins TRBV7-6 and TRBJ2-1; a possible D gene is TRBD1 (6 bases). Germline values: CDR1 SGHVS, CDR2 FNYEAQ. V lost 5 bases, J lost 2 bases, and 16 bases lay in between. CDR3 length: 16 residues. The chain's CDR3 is CASSDPYRATYNEQFF. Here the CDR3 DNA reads TGTGCCAGCAGCGACCCTTACAGGGCAACCTACAATGAGCAGTTCTTC.